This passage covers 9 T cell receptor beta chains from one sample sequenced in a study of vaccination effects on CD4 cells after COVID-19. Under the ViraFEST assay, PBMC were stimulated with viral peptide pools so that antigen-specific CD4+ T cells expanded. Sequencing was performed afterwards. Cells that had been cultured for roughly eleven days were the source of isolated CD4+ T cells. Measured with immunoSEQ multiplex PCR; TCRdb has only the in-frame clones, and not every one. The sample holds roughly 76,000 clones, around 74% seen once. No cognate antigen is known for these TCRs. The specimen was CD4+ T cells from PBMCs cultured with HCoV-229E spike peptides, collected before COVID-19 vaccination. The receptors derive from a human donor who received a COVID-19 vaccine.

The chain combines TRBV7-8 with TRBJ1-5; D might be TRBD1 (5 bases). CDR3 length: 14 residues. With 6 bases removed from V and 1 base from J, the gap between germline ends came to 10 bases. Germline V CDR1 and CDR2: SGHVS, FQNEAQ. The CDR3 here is CASRYGGSNQPQHF. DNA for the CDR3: TGTGCCAGCAGATACGGGGGAAGCAATCAGCCCCAGCATTTT.

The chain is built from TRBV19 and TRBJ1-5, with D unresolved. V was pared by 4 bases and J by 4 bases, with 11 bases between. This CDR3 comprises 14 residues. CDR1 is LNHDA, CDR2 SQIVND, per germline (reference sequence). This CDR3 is CASSRVGENQPQHF. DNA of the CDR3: TGTGCCAGTAGTAGAGTCGGGGAGAATCAGCCCCAGCATTTT.

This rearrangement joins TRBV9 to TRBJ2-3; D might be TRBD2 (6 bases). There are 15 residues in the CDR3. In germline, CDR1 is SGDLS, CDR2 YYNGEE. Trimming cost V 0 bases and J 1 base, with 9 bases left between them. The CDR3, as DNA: TGTGCCAGCAGCGTAGTTCCTAGCGGCACAGATACGCAGTATTTT. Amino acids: CASSVVPSGTDTQYF.

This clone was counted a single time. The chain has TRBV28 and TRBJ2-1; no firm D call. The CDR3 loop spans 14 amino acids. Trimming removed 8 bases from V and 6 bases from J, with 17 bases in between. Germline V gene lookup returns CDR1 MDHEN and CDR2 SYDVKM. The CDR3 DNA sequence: TGTGCCAGCCTTGACCTACGCCCAGGCAATGAGCAGTTCTTC. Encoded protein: CASLDLRPGNEQFF.

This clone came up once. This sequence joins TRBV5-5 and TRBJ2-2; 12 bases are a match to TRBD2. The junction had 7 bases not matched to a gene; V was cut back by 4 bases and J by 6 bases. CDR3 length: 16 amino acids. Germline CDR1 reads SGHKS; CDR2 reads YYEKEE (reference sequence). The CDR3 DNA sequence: TGTGCCAGCAGCATCTCTAGCGGGGGGGCCTCCGGGGAGCTGTTTTTT. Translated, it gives CASSISSGGASGELFF.

CDR3 in amino acids: CASSQGSDYNEKLFF. CDR3 nucleotide sequence: TGCGCCAGCAGCCAAGGTTCTGATTATAATGAAAAACTGTTTTTT. The chain uses TRBV4-1 and TRBJ1-4; D call uncertain. This CDR3 contains 15 residues. Trimming pared 1 base from V and 4 bases from J, leaving 10 bases between. CDR1 is MGHRA and CDR2 is YSYEKL in the germline V gene.

DNA for the CDR3: TGTGCCAGCATCTCTGGAAACACCATATATTTT. It yields the protein CASISGNTIYF. The chain joins TRBV28 to TRBJ1-3, with D unclear. CDR3 size: 11 residues. Germline CDR1 MDHEN, CDR2 SYDVKM. Trimming shortened V by 7 bases and J by 0 bases, and 1 base separated the two germline ends.

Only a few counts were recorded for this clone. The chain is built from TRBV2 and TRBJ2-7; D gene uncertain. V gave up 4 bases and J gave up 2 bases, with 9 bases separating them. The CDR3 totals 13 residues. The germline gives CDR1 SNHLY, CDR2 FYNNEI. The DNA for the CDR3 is TGTGCCAGCAGTGTTTCACCTACCTACGAGCAGTACGTC. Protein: CASSVSPTYEQYV.

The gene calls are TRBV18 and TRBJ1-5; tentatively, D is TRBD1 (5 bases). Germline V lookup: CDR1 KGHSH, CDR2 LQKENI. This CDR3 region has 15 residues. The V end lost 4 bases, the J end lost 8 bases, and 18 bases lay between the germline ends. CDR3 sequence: CASSLRDGGLEPQHF. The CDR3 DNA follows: TGTGCCAGCTCACTCCGGGACGGGGGTCTGGAGCCCCAGCATTTT.